This TCR beta chain appears in the sequencing data of a study of beta chain features in type 1 diabetes. General observations from the study: A moderate, significant TCRB CDR3 shortening appeared in type 1 diabetes across four CD4+ subsets. In the patient group, naive, central memory and Treg TCRB repertoires seemed more alike than in the healthy donor group.

V was shortened by 0 bases and J by 4 bases, with 16 bases between the two germline ends. This CDR3 has 16 amino acids. The V gene's germline CDR1 is SGHRS and CDR2 YFSETQ. The authors reverse transcribed all of the isolated RNA, so sequencing captured expressed TCRB transcripts. Using immunoSEQ multiplex PCR, the repertoire was profiled, and TCRdb retains in-frame clones only, with some absent. The table shows around 150,000 clones, with 7% to 9.5% occurring only once. As concerns this clone: What it binds is unknown.

The clonotype was recovered from a woman aged 25-40 years with type 1 diabetes. The chain links TRBV5-1 to TRBJ2-5; D is undetermined. Material for sequencing was central memory CD4+ T cells from blood. As DNA, the CDR3 is TGCGCCAGCAGCTTGGCTCTGGATGGCAGGTCAGAGACCCAGTACTTC. This gives the protein CASSLALDGRSETQYF.